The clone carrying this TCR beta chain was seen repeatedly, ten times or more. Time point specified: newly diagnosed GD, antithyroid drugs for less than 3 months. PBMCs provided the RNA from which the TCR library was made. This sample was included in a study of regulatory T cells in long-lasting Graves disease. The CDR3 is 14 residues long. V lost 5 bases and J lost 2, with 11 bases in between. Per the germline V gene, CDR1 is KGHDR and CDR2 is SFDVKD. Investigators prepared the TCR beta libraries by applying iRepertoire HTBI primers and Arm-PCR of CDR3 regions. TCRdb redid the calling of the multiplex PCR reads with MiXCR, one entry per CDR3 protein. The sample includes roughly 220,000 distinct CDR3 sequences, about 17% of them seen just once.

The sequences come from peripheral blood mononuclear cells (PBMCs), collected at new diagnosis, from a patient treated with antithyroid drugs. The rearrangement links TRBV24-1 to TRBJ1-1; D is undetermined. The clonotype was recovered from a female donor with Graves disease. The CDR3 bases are TGTGCCACCAGTGGCCCTCCAGATAACACTGAAGCTTTCTTT. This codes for CATSGPPDNTEAFF.